A single sample is the source of the 27 T cell receptor beta chains below, sequenced in a study of OX40 agonist ivuxolimab in advanced cancers. This table comes from immunoSEQ multiplex PCR, and its TCRdb copy is limited to in-frame clones, with some not included. This table has 58,000 or so clones, roughly 80% appearing once. Material: CD4+ or CD8+ T cells sorted from blood, obtained in a trial of the OX40 agonist ivuxolimab. The receptors were gathered from an adult with an advanced solid tumor such as melanoma, head and neck, liver or kidney cancer.

The chain couples TRBV7-8 to TRBJ2-3; a possible D gene is TRBD1 (6 bases). V was trimmed by 2 bases and J by 6 bases, leaving 12 bases between them. CDR3 length: 14 amino acids. Germline V gives CDR1 SGHVS, CDR2 FQNEAQ. As DNA, the CDR3 is TGTGCCAGCAGCTTAATGGCAGGGGAGGATACGCAGTATTTT. This encodes CASSLMAGEDTQYF.

The J gene is TRBJ1-2, the V gene TRBV5-1; D is unresolved. Trimming removed 5 bases at V and 8 bases at J, with 13 bases between. Germline V CDR1 and CDR2: SGHRS, YFSETQ. The CDR3 has 12 residues. The CDR3 region is CASSEMEQGYTF. The DNA of the CDR3 is TGCGCCAGCAGTGAGATGGAACAGGGCTACACCTTC.

A few counts support this clone. This chain links TRBV2 with TRBJ2-7; 10 nucleotides agree with TRBD1. The J segment lost 3 bases and the V segment lost 5 bases, leaving 7 bases of the junction unmatched. CDR3 size: 15 residues. The germline V gene has CDR1 SNHLY and CDR2 FYNNEI. In nucleotides, the CDR3 is TGTGCCAGCAGTCAGACCGGGACAGGGGACTACGAGCAGTACTTC. It is translated as CASSQTGTGDYEQYF.

In this sample, this clone turned up a few times. The chain uses TRBV12-1 and TRBJ2-3; TRBD1, the table's D call, lacks a check against the DNA. TRBV12-1 counts as a pseudogene. The CDR3 extends over 18 amino acids. The CDR3 here is CASSFAPERQGATDTQYF. For the CDR3, the DNA is TGTGCCAGCAGCTTTGCGCCAGAGAGACAGGGGGCGACAGATACGCAGTATTTT.

V usage is TRBV2 and J usage is TRBJ2-7; the D is unclear. V was clipped by 6 bases and J by 4 bases, with 10 bases between them. The CDR3 extends over 12 amino acids. Germline V CDR1 and CDR2: SNHLY, FYNNEI. For the CDR3, the DNA is TGTGCCAGCAGCGTCGGCGTATACGAGCAGTACTTC. Translated: CASSVGVYEQYF. Full variable domain (missing parts from reference TRBV2 and TRBJ2-7): EPEVTQTPSHQVTQMGQEVILRCVPISNHLYFYWYRQILGQKVEFLVSFYNNEISEKSEIFDDQFSVERPDGSNFTLKIRSTKLEDSAMYFCASSVGVYEQYFGPGTRLTVT.

The rearrangement joins TRBV6-5 to TRBJ1-3; TRBD1 might be the D (5 bases). Trimming left V 9 bases short and J 4 bases short, with 16 bases between. The CDR3 has 14 residues. CDR1 is MNHEY, CDR2 SVGAGI, per germline. The CDR3 is CASKEGTAGNTIYF. In DNA form, the CDR3 reads TGTGCCAGTAAGGAGGGGACGGCGGGAAACACCATATATTTT.

V gene TRBV7-2 combines with J gene TRBJ2-5, with TRBD2 identical over 7 bases. The CDR3 is made up of 15 amino acids. Germline V gene sequence: CDR1 SGHTA, CDR2 FQGNSA. V was pared by 2 bases and J by 5 bases, with 8 bases of the junction left unmatched. The CDR3 bases are TGTGCCAGCAGCTTATGGCTACTAGCGAGGGAGACCCAGTACTTC. Protein sequence: CASSLWLLARETQYF.

The chain combines TRBV5-1 with TRBJ2-7; TRBD1 is a possible D gene (6 bases). The CDR3 covers 16 residues. CDR1 SGHRS and CDR2 YFSETQ come from the germline V gene. V lost 4 bases and J lost 2, with 19 bases in between. This CDR3 reads CASSITGTQPPYEQYF. CDR3 in DNA: TGCGCCAGCAGCATTACCGGGACACAACCTCCCTACGAGCAGTACTTC.

This chain joins TRBV7-2 and TRBJ2-5; 8 nucleotides agree with TRBD1. The germline V gene has CDR1 SGHTA and CDR2 FQGNSA. The CDR3 covers 13 residues. The V gene end was trimmed by 5 bases and the J gene end by 5 bases; junction bases not matched to a gene: 4. CDR3 in DNA: TGTGCCAGCAGCGGGGACAGGTCGGAGACCCAGTACTTC. It yields the protein CASSGDRSETQYF.

This sequence joins TRBV27 and TRBJ2-1; no firm D call. V was pared by 4 bases and J by 8 bases, with 6 bases between. The CDR3 is 11 residues long. Germline CDR1 and CDR2: MNHEY and SMNVEV (reference sequence). CDR3 bases: TGTGCCAGCAGTTCCCCTTATGAGCAGTTCTTC. Its translation is CASSSPYEQFF.

The rearrangement joins TRBV9 to TRBJ2-5; D uncertain. This CDR3 spans 16 amino acids. Trimming shortened V by 6 bases and J by 1 base, and 19 bases separated the two germline ends. In germline, CDR1 is SGDLS, CDR2 YYNGEE. In nucleotides, the CDR3 is TGTGCCAGCACCACGGGCGAATCAAACTTCCAAGAGACCCAGTACTTC. It translates to CASTTGESNFQETQYF.

The count of this clone is one. The chain couples TRBV5-1 to TRBJ2-5; 16 nucleotides line up with TRBD2. CDR3 length: 17 amino acids. CDR1 SGHRS and CDR2 YFSETQ come from the germline V gene. Losses at the gene ends were 3 bases for V and 5 bases for J; bases not matched to a gene: 7. For the CDR3, the DNA is TGCGCCAGCAGCTCGGGACTAGCGGGAGGGCCTAGGGAGACCCAGTACTTC. Translated, it gives CASSSGLAGGPRETQYF.

V usage is TRBV7-9 and J usage is TRBJ1-1; D perhaps matches TRBD1 (5 bases). The V and J ends lost 8 bases and 6 bases respectively, with 7 bases between them. The germline gives CDR1 SEHNR, CDR2 FQNEAQ (reference sequence). The CDR3 runs 10 residues. In DNA form, the CDR3 reads TGTGCCAGCCAGGGAGCTGAAGCTTTCTTT. Its protein is CASQGAEAFF.

This chain connects TRBV18 to TRBJ2-7, with no clear D. Germline V CDR1 and CDR2: KGHSH, LQKENI. This CDR3 has 11 amino acids. With 5 bases removed from V and 6 bases from J, the gap between germline ends came to 8 bases. In nucleotides, the CDR3 is TGTGCCAGCTCAGGTCTCTTCGAGCAGTACTTC. Its protein product is CASSGLFEQYF.

This clone was seen a single time. This chain uses TRBV5-1 with TRBJ2-5; possible D gene TRBD1, 5 bases. Between the trimmed V and J ends, which lost 0 bases and 4 bases, there was a span of 13 bases. The length of the CDR3 is 15 residues. Germline V lookup: CDR1 SGHRS, CDR2 YFSETQ. CDR3 residues: CASSLAYQGRETQYF. CDR3 bases: TGCGCCAGCAGCTTGGCCTATCAGGGCAGAGAGACCCAGTACTTC.

This chain connects TRBV7-3 to TRBJ1-2, with a possible D match to TRBD1 (5 bases). Trimming left V 0 bases short and J 4 bases short, with 12 bases between. Germline V gives CDR1 SGHTA, CDR2 FQGTGA. The CDR3 length is 15 residues. The CDR3 loop is CASSLTGRDPYGYTF. The CDR3 bases are TGTGCCAGCAGCTTAACGGGCAGGGATCCCTATGGCTACACCTTC. The variable domain in full, with the rest retrieved from reference TRBV7-3 and TRBJ1-2, is GAGVSQTPSNKVTEKGKYVELRCDPISGHTALYWYRQSLGQGPEFLIYFQGTGAADDSGLPNDRFFAVRPEGSVSTLKIQRTERGDSAVYLCASSLTGRDPYGYTFGSGTRLTVV.

This chain's CDR3 is CASKSDFFAETQYF. The CDR3 nucleotides are TGCGCCAGCAAGAGTGATTTCTTTGCAGAGACCCAGTACTTC. The V gene is TRBV5-1, the J gene TRBJ2-5; D call uncertain. CDR3 length: 14 amino acids. Between the trimmed V and J ends, which lost 6 bases and 4 bases, there was a span of 16 bases. Germline V gives CDR1 SGHRS, CDR2 YFSETQ.

The chain couples TRBV10-1 to TRBJ2-6; possible D gene TRBD1, 6 bases. Germline CDR1 is WNHNN and CDR2 is SYGVQD (reference sequence). The germline V and J ends were trimmed by 5 bases and 1 base, with 9 bases remaining between them. The CDR3 is 15 amino acids. CDR3 sequence reads: CASSPTGSGANVLTF. In DNA form, the CDR3 reads TGCGCCAGCAGTCCAACAGGGTCTGGGGCCAACGTCCTGACTTTC.

The chain recombines TRBV11-3 with TRBJ1-5; D might be TRBD1 (5 bases). Germline V gives CDR1 SGHNT, CDR2 YENEEA. The V and J ends lost 1 base and 7 bases respectively, with 14 bases between them. CDR3 length: 15 amino acids. This CDR3 is CASSLGNGAGQPQHF. DNA for the CDR3: TGTGCCAGCAGCTTAGGGAACGGGGCGGGGCAGCCCCAGCATTTT.

The V call is TRBV7-9, the J call TRBJ2-7; possible D gene TRBD2, 6 bases. This CDR3 has 13 residues. The germline gives CDR1 SEHNR, CDR2 FQNEAQ (reference sequence). V was cut by 3 bases and J by 5 bases, with 11 bases left in between. CDR3 in amino acids: CASSLTGANEQYF. DNA for the CDR3: TGTGCCAGCAGCTTGACGGGAGCTAACGAGCAGTACTTC.

The J gene is TRBJ1-1, the V gene TRBV15; D gene ambiguous. V was cut by 0 bases and J by 11 bases, with 13 bases left in between. Germline V gene lookup returns CDR1 LNHNV and CDR2 YYDKDF (reference sequence). The CDR3 has 13 residues. The CDR3 here is CATSRDAVGGAFF. For the CDR3, the DNA is TGTGCCACCAGCAGAGACGCGGTGGGTGGTGCTTTCTTT.

V gene TRBV9 combines with J gene TRBJ1-3; no reliable D call. V was cut by 1 base and J by 0 bases, with 14 bases left in between. CDR1 is SGDLS, CDR2 YYNGEE, per germline. The CDR3 has 17 residues. The CDR3 region is CASSVTSAPSSGNTIYF. For the CDR3, the DNA is TGTGCCAGCAGCGTAACATCCGCCCCTTCCTCTGGAAACACCATATATTTT.

There are a few counts of this clone. The gene calls are TRBV7-6 and TRBJ1-4; D not resolved. V was pared by 5 bases and J by 3 bases, with 7 bases between. Germline assignment: CDR1 SGHVS and CDR2 FNYEAQ. The CDR3 sequence is 13 residues long. In DNA form, the CDR3 reads TGTGCCAGCAGCGGGCAGGCTAATGAAAAACTGTTTTTT. Protein product: CASSGQANEKLFF.

This chain uses TRBV14 with TRBJ2-5; possibly TRBD2 for D (5 bases). The CDR3 loop spans 14 amino acids. V was pared by 1 base and J by 5 bases, with 11 bases between. Germline CDR1 is SGHDN and CDR2 is FVKESK. In DNA, the CDR3 is TGTGCCAGCAGCCAAGGGGCTAGCTGGGAGACCCAGTACTTC. Protein product: CASSQGASWETQYF.

In the case of this clone: The identical CDR3 is also encoded by other nucleotide sequences in the sample. The chain carries TRBV6-5 and TRBJ1-3, with D tentatively TRBD1 (5 bases). The CDR3 runs to 14 residues. The V gene lost 7 bases and the J gene lost 0 bases, with 10 bases spanning the gap. Per the germline V gene, CDR1 is MNHEY and CDR2 is SVGAGI. CDR3 region: CASTPGGSGNTIYF. The CDR3 bases are TGTGCCAGCACGCCCGGGGGCTCTGGAAACACCATATATTTT.

The V and J genes are TRBV9 and TRBJ1-3; D unresolved. Germline V CDR1 and CDR2: SGDLS, YYNGEE. This CDR3 is built from 15 residues. V was trimmed by 7 bases and J by 4 bases, leaving 18 bases between them. Here the CDR3 DNA reads TGTGCCAGCTCCCCCCTCCCCGGGTTCGGAAACACCATATATTTT. Translation: CASSPLPGFGNTIYF.

This chain links TRBV7-9 with TRBJ2-3; D may be TRBD1 (6 bases). Germline V gene lookup returns CDR1 SEHNR and CDR2 FQNEAQ (reference sequence). The CDR3 length is 16 residues. The germline V and J ends were trimmed by 5 bases and 7 bases, with 22 bases remaining between them. CDR3 in DNA: TGTGCCAGCAGCCGGGGAGAGGGGGTCACGGTCAATACGCAGTATTTT. Its protein product is CASSRGEGVTVNTQYF.